Listed below are T cell receptor beta chains from one sample, sequenced in a study of STAT5B mutations in CD4+ large granular lymphocyte leukemia. Some clones are missing from TCRdb's copy, which holds only in-frame ones; the method was immunoSEQ multiplex PCR. The data hold 15,000 to 20,000 clones, with about 88% observed a single time. The sample comprised CD4+ T cells from blood buffy coats. Receptor source: a human donor in good health. Both conserved end residues are part of each CDR3. D genes are given only for firm matches. The listing skips clone size in some rows; elsewhere it reads once, few, many or a size class.

-	-	TRBV10-3	TRBJ1-2	TGTGCCATCAGTGAGTTGGGGCAGGGAGTGAATGGCTACACCTTC	CAISELGQGVNGYTF
-	-	TRBV5-4	TRBJ2-7	TGTGCCAGCAGCTTGGCTGGGCGGGAAGGCTACGAGCAGTACTTC	CASSLAGREGYEQYF
TRBD1	-	TRBV29-1	TRBJ1-2	TGCAGCGTCACGACAGGGAAAGGCTACACCTTC	CSVTTGKGYTF
-	-	TRBV18	TRBJ1-2	TGTGCCAGCTCACCACCGTCCAGGAGTGGCTACACCTTC	CASSPPSRSGYTF
TRBD1	few	TRBV10-2	TRBJ1-2	TGCGCCAGCAGGACAGGGGGCGCAGGGGGCTACACCTTC	CASRTGGAGGYTF
-	-	TRBV2	TRBJ1-2	TGTGCCAGCAGTGAAGTGAGTCAGGGAGATAGTGGCTACACCTTC	CASSEVSQGDSGYTF
TRBD2	-	TRBV29-1	TRBJ2-1	TGCAGCGTCCCAGGGGGTAGCGGGAGAGGTGAGCAGTTCTTC	CSVPGGSGRGEQFF
-	once	TRBV19	TRBJ2-2	TGTGCCAGTAGCCGGGGGCTAGTCCTTTTGAACACCGGGGAGCTGTTTTTT	CASSRGLVLLNTGELFF
-	-	TRBV19	TRBJ1-2	TGTGCCAGTAGTGGGCAGACAGGATCCCATGGCTACACCTTC	CASSGQTGSHGYTF
-	-	TRBV5-6	TRBJ1-5	TGTGCCAGCAGCTTGCGAGGGAACAATCAGCCCCAGCATTTT	CASSLRGNNQPQHF
TRBD1	-	TRBV7-9	TRBJ2-7	TGTGCCAGCAGCTTAGATCCGGGACAGGGGGTCTACGAGCAGTACTTC	CASSLDPGQGVYEQYF
-	-	TRBV28	TRBJ2-2	TGTGCCAGCAGGGGCCAGGCGGTTGGGACCGGGGAGCTGTTTTTT	CASRGQAVGTGELFF
-	-	TRBV27	TRBJ2-7	TGTGCCAGCAGTTTATCTGGCAGGGTGTACGAGCAGTACTTC	CASSLSGRVYEQYF
TRBD2	-	TRBV7-6	TRBJ2-1	TGTGCCAGCAGCGGCAGGACTAGCGGGCACTCCTACAATGAGCAGTTCTTC	CASSGRTSGHSYNEQFF
TRBD2	-	TRBV29-1	TRBJ2-7	TGCAGCGTTGAGGGGGGGAACTCCTACGAGCAGTACTTC	CSVEGGNSYEQYF
TRBD1	-	TRBV5-1	TRBJ2-5	TGCGCCAGCAGCCCGCTCCCAGGGGGAGAGACCCAGTACTTC	CASSPLPGGETQYF
TRBD2	-	TRBV4-2	TRBJ2-2	TGTGCCAGCAGCCAAGTTGGGCTAGCGGACACCGGGGAGCTGTTTTTT	CASSQVGLADTGELFF